One and the same sample provided the 12 T cell receptor beta chains below, sequenced in a study of regulatory T cells in long-lasting Graves disease. Time point meaning: newly diagnosed GD, antithyroid drugs for less than 3 months. The TCR library was made from RNA extracted from PBMCs. HTBI primers from iRepertoire and Arm-PCR of CDR3 regions yielded the TCR beta libraries. One entry per CDR3 protein results from TCRdb running MiXCR on the multiplex PCR reads. The sample carries around 250,000 distinct CDR3 sequences, 15% to 20% recorded once. This sample was shared with a second study, whose subject was T cells in Graves' hyperthyroidism and ophthalmopathy.

The specimen was peripheral blood mononuclear cells (PBMCs), collected at new diagnosis, from a patient treated with antithyroid drugs. Every receptor here comes from a woman under 40 with Graves disease.

This clonotype has a count of ten or more. The V and J genes are TRBV12-3 or TRBV12-4 and TRBJ1-1; no firm D call. The CDR3 has 10 amino acids. V was trimmed by 8 bases and J by 8 bases, leaving 9 bases between them. Here the CDR3 reads CASSLGEAFF. DNA for the CDR3: TGTGCCAGCTCCCTAGGGGAAGCTTTCTTT.

This clonotype was detected many times. The chain uses TRBV28 and TRBJ2-3; TRBD2 matches 7 bases. CDR3 length equals 14 residues. Germline CDR1 reads MDHEN; CDR2 reads SYDVKM. V dropped 2 bases and J dropped 3; count of bases not matched to a gene: 2. CDR3 nucleotide sequence: TGTGCCAGCAGTTTACTAGCGGCTACAGATACGCAGTATTTT. Translation: CASSLLAATDTQYF.

J is TRBJ1-2 and V is TRBV6-1; the D is unclear. From germline, CDR1 is MNHNS and CDR2 SASEGT. V shed 9 bases and J shed 4 bases, with 9 bases lying between them. This CDR3 contains 11 residues. This CDR3 is CASLRLYGYTF. The CDR3 DNA is TGTGCCAGTCTTCGACTCTATGGCTACACCTTC.

This clonotype was counted at least ten times. The chain combines TRBV20-1 with TRBJ2-5; D gene uncertain. V shed 5 bases and J shed 7 bases, with 11 bases lying between them. The CDR3 has 11 amino acids. Germline V gives CDR1 DFQATT, CDR2 SNEGSKA (reference sequence). Here the CDR3 DNA reads TGCAGTGCTGGCAGGCCTGGGACCCAGTACTTC. It translates to CSAGRPGTQYF.

In this sample, this clonotype turned up many times. The gene calls are TRBV3-1 and TRBJ1-6; D call uncertain. Per germline, CDR1 LGHDT and CDR2 YNNKEL (reference sequence). The CDR3 consists of 17 residues. Trimming took off 0 bases at V and 0 bases at J, with 9 bases between the two ends. The CDR3 reads CASSQEVGSSYNSPLHF. The CDR3 DNA follows: TGTGCCAGCAGCCAAGAGGTGGGGAGCTCCTATAATTCACCCCTCCACTTT.

This clonotype has a count of ten or more. This sequence joins TRBV15 and TRBJ1-1, with a weak D call TRBD1 (5 bases). CDR1 and CDR2 from the germline V gene are LNHNV and YYDKDF (reference sequence). The CDR3 is made up of 15 amino acids. Trimming took off 1 base at V and 0 bases at J, with 9 bases between the two ends. The CDR3 here is CATSRVLGVNTEAFF. In DNA form, the CDR3 reads TGTGCCACCAGCAGAGTATTAGGGGTGAACACTGAAGCTTTCTTT. Filled out from reference TRBV15 and TRBJ1-1, the complete variable domain reads DAMVIQNPRYQVTQFGKPVTLSCSQTLNHNVMYWYQQKSSQAPKLLFHYYDKDFNNEADTPDNFQSRRPNTSFCFLDIRSPGLGDTAMYLCATSRVLGVNTEAFFGQGTRLTVV.

In its sample, this clonotype was seen many times. The V call is TRBV20-1, the J call TRBJ2-1, with TRBD2 identical over 11 bases. The germline CDR1 and CDR2 sequences are DFQATT and SNEGSKA (reference sequence). J gave up 4 bases and V 5 bases, and 7 bases lay outside the gene matches. The CDR3 sequence is 15 residues long. The CDR3 nucleotides are TGCAGTGCTCCTACCGGGACTAGCGGATACAATGAGCAGTTCTTC. Its protein product is CSAPTGTSGYNEQFF.

This chain connects TRBV3-1 to TRBJ1-2, with TRBD1 as a possible D gene (6 bases). V was trimmed by 0 bases and J by 6 bases, leaving 11 bases between them. From germline, CDR1 is LGHDT and CDR2 YNNKEL (reference sequence). The CDR3 has 14 amino acids. CDR3 region: CASSQDLGGNGYTF. The CDR3 region has the DNA TGTGCCAGCAGCCAAGATTTAGGGGGGAATGGCTACACCTTC. Complete variable domain (other parts from reference TRBV3-1 and TRBJ1-2): DTAVSQTPKYLVTQMGNDKSIKCEQNLGHDTMYWYKQDSKKFLKIMFSYNNKELIINETVPNRFSPKSPDKAHLNLHINSLELGDSAVYFCASSQDLGGNGYTFGSGTRLTVV.

This clonotype was seen more than once but under ten times. The chain uses TRBV6-1 and TRBJ1-2; D is undetermined. The V gene's germline CDR1 is MNHNS and CDR2 SASEGT. V was clipped by 5 bases and J by 7 bases, with 8 bases between them. The CDR3 is 11 residues long. In nucleotides, the CDR3 is TGTGCCAGCAGTATAGACGCTGGCTACACCTTC. Translating it yields CASSIDAGYTF.

Concerning this clonotype: A read error is possible here, since a much larger clone lies one base away. V gene TRBV5-4 combines with J gene TRBJ2-1, with D possibly matching TRBD1 (6 bases). CDR3 length equals 15 residues. The germline V gene has CDR1 SGHNT and CDR2 YYREEE (reference sequence). This chain's CDR3 is CASSLADWQGNEQSF. In DNA, the CDR3 is TGTGCCAGCAGCTTGGCGGACTGGCAGGGGAATGAGCAGTCCTTC. Combining the CDR3 with reference TRBV5-4 and TRBJ2-1 gives the whole variable domain ETGVTQSPTHLIKTRGQQVTLRCSSQSGHNTVSWYQQALGQGPQFIFQYYREEENGRGNFPPRFSGLQFPNYSSELNVNALELDDSALYLCASSLADWQGNEQSFGPGTRLTVL.

A few counts support this clonotype. The rearrangement joins TRBV27 to TRBJ1-6, with TRBD1 as a possible D gene (6 bases). Trimming took off 8 bases at V and 0 bases at J, with 8 bases between the two ends. CDR3 length equals 14 residues. Looked up from germline, CDR1 is MNHEY and CDR2 is SMNVEV (reference sequence). The CDR3 DNA is TGTGCCAGCGGGGACAACTCCTATAATTCACCCCTCCACTTT. Protein: CASGDNSYNSPLHF.

A few counts support this clonotype. The J gene is TRBJ2-1, the V gene TRBV9, with a tentative D call TRBD1 (6 bases). V was shortened by 1 base and J by 2 bases, with 10 bases between the two germline ends. Germline V lookup: CDR1 SGDLS, CDR2 YYNGEE. This CDR3 comprises 15 residues. In DNA, the CDR3 is TGTGCCAGCAGCGTATTGGGGGCCCCCTACAATGAGCAGTTCTTC. Its protein product is CASSVLGAPYNEQFF. Full variable domain (rest looked up from reference TRBV9 and TRBJ2-1): DSGVTQTPKHLITATGQRVTLRCSPRSGDLSVYWYQQSLDQGLQFLIQYYNGEERAKGNILERFSAQQFPDLHSELNLSSLELGDSALYFCASSVLGAPYNEQFFGPGTRLTVL.